This TCR beta chain derives from a study of blood T cell repertoires in COVID-19. The V gene's germline CDR1 is MDHEN and CDR2 SYDVKM. CDR3 length equals 15 residues. V lost 7 bases and J lost 15; bases outside the gene matches: 20. The table came from immunoSEQ multiplex PCR; TCRdb's copy has only in-frame clones and leaves some out. In the table there are about 270,000 clones, approximately 90% of which are singletons. The rearrangement joins TRBV28 to TRBJ2-1, with 8 bases that match TRBD1. This sequence was found in a woman between 50 and 59 years old who had recovered from COVID-19. Sequencing was done on a sample of PBMCs or T cells enriched from blood (not recorded which). The CDR3 region is CASTAVGTGLYVVFF. DNA of the CDR3: TGTGCCAGCACCGCCGTCGGGACAGGTCTTTACGTCGTGTTCTTC.